The sequence of this T cell receptor beta chain was determined in a study of shared clonotypes between healthy human individuals. Study at large: The composition of the donors was two women and a few men aged 18 to 49. Findings of the study overall: Memory subsets had estimated richness that was generally smaller than that of naive subsets.

In regard to this clone: The antigen remains undetermined.

Profiling relied on immunoSEQ multiplex PCR, and the TCRdb table lists in-frame clones only, not all of them. This table has more than 2,000,000 clones, approximately 92% appearing once. CDR1 ENHRY and CDR2 SYGVKD come from the germline V gene. After removal of 4 bases from V and 2 bases from J, the junction contained 5 bases not matched to a gene. The CDR3 has 14 residues. Sequencing was done on a sample of naive CD4+ T cells sorted from blood. The subset: CD45RA+ positively selected. V is TRBV10-3 and J is TRBJ2-7; 7 nucleotides match TRBD2. This TCR was recovered from a man younger than 30 in good health. This chain's CDR3 is CAISGSGNPYEQYF. DNA for the CDR3: TGTGCCATCAGTGGAAGCGGGAACCCCTACGAGCAGTACTTC.